The sequence of this T cell receptor (beta chain) was determined in a study of shared clonotypes between healthy human individuals. Findings and limits, study-wide: Clonotype sharing among donors was expected to depend on sequencing depth.

Comments on this clone: Its antigen is still unknown.

Only Caucasian adults living in Nashville, Tennessee served as donors. Each CD8 memory set brought CD45RO+ cells together with CCR7-negative CD45RA+ TemRA cells. Genomic DNA of every subset was divided equally among multiple immunoSEQ plates. The repertoire was sequenced with immunoSEQ multiplex PCR; TCRdb's copy has only in-frame clones and lacks some. The profile shows about 110,000 clones, around 68% of them singletons. Sequenced sample: memory CD8+ T cells sorted from blood. Sample subset: CD45RO+ cells pooled with CCR7-negative TemRA cells. This clonotype originated in a woman in her 30s in good health.

The CDR3 protein is CASSDTNLDTQYF. Written as DNA, the CDR3 is TGTGCCAGCAGCGACACTAACCTGGATACGCAGTATTTT. The V and J genes are TRBV5-4 and TRBJ2-3; D gene unclear. CDR3 length: 13 amino acids. Germline CDR1 SGHNT, CDR2 YYREEE (reference sequence). Trimming removed 4 bases at V and 6 bases at J, with 12 bases between.